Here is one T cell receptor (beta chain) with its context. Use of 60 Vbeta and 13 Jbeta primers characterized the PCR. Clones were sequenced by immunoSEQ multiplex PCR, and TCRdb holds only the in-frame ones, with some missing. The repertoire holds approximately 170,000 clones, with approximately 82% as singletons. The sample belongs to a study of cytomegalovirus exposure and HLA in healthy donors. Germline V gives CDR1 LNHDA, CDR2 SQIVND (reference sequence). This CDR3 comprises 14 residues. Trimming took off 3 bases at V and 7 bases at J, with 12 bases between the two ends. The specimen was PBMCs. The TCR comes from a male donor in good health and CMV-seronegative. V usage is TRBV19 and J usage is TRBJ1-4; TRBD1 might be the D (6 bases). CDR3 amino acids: CASSIGGAGEKLFF. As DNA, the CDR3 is TGTGCCAGTAGTATCGGGGGGGCTGGTGAAAAACTGTTTTTT.